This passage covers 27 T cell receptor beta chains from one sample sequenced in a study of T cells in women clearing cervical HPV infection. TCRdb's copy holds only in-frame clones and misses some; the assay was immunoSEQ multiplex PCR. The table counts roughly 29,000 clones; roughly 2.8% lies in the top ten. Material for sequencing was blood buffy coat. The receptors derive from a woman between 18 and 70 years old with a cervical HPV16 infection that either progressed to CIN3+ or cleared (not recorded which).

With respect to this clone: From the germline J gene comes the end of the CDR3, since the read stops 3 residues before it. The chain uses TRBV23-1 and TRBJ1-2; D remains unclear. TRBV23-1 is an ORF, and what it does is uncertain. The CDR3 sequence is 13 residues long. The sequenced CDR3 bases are TGCGCCAGCAGTCCTACCGAGTCCTACGAC. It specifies CASSPTESYD. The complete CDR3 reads CASSPTESYDYTF.

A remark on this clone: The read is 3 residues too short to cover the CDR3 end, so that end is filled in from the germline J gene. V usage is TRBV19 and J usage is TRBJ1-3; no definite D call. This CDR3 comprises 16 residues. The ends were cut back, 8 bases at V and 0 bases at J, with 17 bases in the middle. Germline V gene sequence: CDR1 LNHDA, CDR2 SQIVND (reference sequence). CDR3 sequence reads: CASRRGRGSSGNTIYF. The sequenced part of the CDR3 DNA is TGTGCCAGTCGCCGCGGGAGAGGGAGCTCTGGAAACACC.

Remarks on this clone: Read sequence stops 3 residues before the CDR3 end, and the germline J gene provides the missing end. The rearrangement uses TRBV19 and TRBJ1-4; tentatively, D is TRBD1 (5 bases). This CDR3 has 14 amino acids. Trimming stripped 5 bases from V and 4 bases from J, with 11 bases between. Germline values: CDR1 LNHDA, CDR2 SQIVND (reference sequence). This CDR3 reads CASSATADNEKLFF. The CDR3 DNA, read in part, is TGTGCCAGTAGTGCGACAGCAGATAATGAAAAA.

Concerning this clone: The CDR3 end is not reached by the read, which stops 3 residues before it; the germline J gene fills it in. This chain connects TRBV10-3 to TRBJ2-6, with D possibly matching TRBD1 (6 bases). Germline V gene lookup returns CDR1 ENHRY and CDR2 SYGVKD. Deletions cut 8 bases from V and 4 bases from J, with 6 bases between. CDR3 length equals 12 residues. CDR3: CAIGQGANVLTF. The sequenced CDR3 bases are TGTGCCATCGGACAGGGGGCCAACGTC.

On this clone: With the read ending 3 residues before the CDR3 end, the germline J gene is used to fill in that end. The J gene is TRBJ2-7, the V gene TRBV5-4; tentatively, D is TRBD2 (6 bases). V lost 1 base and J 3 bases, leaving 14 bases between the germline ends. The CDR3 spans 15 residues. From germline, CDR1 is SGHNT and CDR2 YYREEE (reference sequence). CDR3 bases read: TGTGCCAGCAGCTTGTCGGGGACTTTGATCTACGAG. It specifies CASSLSGTLIYE. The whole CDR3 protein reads CASSLSGTLIYEQYF.

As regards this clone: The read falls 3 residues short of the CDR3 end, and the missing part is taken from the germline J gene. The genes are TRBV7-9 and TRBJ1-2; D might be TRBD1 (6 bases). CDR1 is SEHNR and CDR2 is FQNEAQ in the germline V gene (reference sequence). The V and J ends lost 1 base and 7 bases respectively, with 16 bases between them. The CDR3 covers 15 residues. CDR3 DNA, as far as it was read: TGTGCCAGCAGCTTAGGAGGCCGCCGACAGGTTGGC. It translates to CASSLGGRRQVG. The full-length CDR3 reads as CASSLGGRRQVGYTF.

The CDR3 loop is CASSGSRDRGLRDGYTF. CDR3 DNA, as far as it was read: TGTGCCAGCAGTGGCAGCCGGGACAGGGGGCTGAGGGATGGC. The rearrangement uses TRBV2 and TRBJ1-2; 12 bases map to TRBD1. The observed sequence ends 3 residues before the CDR3 terminus, with the missing tail filled in from the germline J gene. Germline V gives CDR1 SNHLY, CDR2 FYNNEI. J lost 6 bases, V lost 4 bases, and 12 bases had no gene match. CDR3 size: 17 residues. The whole variable domain, remainder taken from reference TRBV2 and TRBJ1-2, is EPEVTQTPSHQVTQMGQEVILRCVPISNHLYFYWYRQILGQKVEFLVSFYNNEISEKSEIFDDQFSVERPDGSNFTLKIRSTKLEDSAMYFCASSGSRDRGLRDGYTFGSGTRLTVV.

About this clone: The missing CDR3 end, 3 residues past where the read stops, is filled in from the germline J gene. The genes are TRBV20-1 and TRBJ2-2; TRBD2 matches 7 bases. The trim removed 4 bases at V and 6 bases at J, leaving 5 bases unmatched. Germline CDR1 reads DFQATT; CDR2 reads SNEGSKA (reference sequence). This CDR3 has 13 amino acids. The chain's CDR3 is CSAMTREPGELFF. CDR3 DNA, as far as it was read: TGCAGTGCTATGACGCGGGAGCCCGGGGAG.

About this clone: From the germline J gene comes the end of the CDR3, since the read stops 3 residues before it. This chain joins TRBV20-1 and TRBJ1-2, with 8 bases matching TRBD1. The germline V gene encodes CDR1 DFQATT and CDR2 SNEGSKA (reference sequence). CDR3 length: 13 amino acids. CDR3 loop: CSAEFTGGGGYTF. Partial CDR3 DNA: TGCAGTGCCGAATTCACAGGGGGAGGCGGC.

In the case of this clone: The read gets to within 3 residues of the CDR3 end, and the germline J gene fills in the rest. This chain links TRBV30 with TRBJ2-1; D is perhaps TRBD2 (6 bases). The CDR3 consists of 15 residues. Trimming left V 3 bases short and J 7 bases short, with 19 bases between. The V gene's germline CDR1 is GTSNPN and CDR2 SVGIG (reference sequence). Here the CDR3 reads CAWRKGPSAVNEQFF. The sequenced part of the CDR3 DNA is TGTGCCTGGAGAAAGGGGCCTAGCGCGGTTAATGAG.

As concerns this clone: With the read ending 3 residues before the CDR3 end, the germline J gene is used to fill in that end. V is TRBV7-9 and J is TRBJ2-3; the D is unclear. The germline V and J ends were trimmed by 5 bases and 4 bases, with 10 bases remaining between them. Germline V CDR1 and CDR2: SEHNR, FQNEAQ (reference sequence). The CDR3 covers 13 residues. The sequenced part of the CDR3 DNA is TGTGCCAGCAGCGGCTTATGGTCAGATACG. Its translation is CASSGLWSDT. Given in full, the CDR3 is CASSGLWSDTQYF.

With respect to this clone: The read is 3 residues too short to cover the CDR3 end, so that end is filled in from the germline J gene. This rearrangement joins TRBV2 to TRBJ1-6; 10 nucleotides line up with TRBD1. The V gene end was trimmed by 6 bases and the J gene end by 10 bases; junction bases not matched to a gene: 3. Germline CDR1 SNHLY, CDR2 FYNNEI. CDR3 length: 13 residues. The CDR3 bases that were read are TGTGCCAGCAGGGGACAGGGGTTGTCACCC. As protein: CASRGQGLSP. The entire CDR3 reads CASRGQGLSPLHF. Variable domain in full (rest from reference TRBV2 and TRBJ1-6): EPEVTQTPSHQVTQMGQEVILRCVPISNHLYFYWYRQILGQKVEFLVSFYNNEISEKSEIFDDQFSVERPDGSNFTLKIRSTKLEDSAMYFCASRGQGLSPLHFGNGTRLTVT.

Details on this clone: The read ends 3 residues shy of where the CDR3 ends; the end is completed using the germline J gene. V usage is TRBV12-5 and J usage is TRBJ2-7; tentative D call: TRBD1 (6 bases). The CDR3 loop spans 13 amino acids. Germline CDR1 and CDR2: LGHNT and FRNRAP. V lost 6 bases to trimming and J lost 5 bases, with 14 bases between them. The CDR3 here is CASGRGGLDEQYF. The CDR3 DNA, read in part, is TGTGCTAGTGGCAGGGGCGGGCTCGACGAG.

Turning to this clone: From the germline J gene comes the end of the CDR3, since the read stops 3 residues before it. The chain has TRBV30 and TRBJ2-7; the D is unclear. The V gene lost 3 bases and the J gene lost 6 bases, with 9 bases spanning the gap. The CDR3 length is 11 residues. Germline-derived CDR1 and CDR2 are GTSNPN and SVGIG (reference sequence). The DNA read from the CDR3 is TGTGCCTGGAGCCCTCGGGTCGAG. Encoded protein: CAWSPRVE. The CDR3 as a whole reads CAWSPRVEQYF.

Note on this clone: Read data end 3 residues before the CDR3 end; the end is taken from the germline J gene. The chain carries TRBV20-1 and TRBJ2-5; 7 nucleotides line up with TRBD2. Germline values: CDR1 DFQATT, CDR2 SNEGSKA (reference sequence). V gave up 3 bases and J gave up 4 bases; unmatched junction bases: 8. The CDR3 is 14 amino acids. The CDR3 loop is CSASPAGVTETQYF. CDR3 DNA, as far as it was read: TGCAGTGCTAGTCCTGCGGGGGTCACAGAGACC.

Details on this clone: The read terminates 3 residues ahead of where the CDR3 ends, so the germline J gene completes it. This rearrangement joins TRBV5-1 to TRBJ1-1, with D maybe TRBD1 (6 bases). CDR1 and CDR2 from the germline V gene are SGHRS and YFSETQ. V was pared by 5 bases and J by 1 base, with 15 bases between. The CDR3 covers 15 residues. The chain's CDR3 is CASSYDGQPNTEAFF. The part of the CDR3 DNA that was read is TGCGCCAGCAGTTATGACGGACAGCCGAACACTGAA.

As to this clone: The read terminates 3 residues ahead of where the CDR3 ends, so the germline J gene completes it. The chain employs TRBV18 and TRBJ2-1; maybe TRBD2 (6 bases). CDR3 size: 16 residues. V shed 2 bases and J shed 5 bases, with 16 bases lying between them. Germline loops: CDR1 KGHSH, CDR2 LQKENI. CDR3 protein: CASSPIGALANNEQFF. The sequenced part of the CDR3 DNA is TGTGCCAGCTCACCAATAGGAGCCCTAGCGAACAATGAG.

The CDR3 DNA, read in part, is TGTGCCAGCAGGAGGGGGCTCTCTGGAAACACC. Protein product: CASRRGLSGNT. The whole CDR3 protein reads CASRRGLSGNTIYF. The V gene is TRBV2, the J gene TRBJ1-3, with 7 bases lining up with TRBD1. The CDR3 end is not reached by the read, which stops 3 residues before it; the germline J gene fills it in. The V gene's germline CDR1 is SNHLY and CDR2 FYNNEI. The V segment lost 6 bases and the J segment 0 bases; nucleotides outside the gene matches: 2. There are 14 residues in the CDR3. Full variable domain (rest looked up from reference TRBV2 and TRBJ1-3): EPEVTQTPSHQVTQMGQEVILRCVPISNHLYFYWYRQILGQKVEFLVSFYNNEISEKSEIFDDQFSVERPDGSNFTLKIRSTKLEDSAMYFCASRRGLSGNTIYFGEGSWLTVV.

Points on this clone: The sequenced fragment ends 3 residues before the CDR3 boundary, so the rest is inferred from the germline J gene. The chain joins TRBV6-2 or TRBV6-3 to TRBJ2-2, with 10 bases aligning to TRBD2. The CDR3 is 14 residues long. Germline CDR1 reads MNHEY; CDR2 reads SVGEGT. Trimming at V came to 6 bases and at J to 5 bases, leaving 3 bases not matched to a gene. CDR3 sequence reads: CASRPGLATGELFF. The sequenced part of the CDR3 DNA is TGTGCCAGCAGACCGGGACTAGCGACCGGGGAG.

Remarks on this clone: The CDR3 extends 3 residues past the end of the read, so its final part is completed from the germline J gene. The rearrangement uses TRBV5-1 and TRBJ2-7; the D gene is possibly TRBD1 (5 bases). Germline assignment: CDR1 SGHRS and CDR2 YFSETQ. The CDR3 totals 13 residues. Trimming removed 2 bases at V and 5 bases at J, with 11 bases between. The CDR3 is CASSFPGSNEQYF. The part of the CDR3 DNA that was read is TGCGCCAGCAGCTTCCCAGGGTCTAACGAG.

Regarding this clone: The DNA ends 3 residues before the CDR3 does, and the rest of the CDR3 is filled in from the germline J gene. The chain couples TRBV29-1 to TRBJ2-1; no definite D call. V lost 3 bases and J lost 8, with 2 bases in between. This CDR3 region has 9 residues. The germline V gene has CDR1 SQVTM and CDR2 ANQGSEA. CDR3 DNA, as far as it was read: TGCAGCGTTGACTATGAG. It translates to CSVDYE. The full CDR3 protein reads CSVDYEQFF.

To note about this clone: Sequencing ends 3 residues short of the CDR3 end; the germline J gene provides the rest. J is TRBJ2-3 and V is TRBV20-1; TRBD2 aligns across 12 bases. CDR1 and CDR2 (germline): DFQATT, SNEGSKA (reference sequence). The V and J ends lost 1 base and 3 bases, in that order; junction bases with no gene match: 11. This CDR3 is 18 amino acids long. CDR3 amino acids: CSARGGASGGAGTDTQYF. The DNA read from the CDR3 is TGCAGTGCTAGAGGAGGGGCTAGCGGGGGGGCGGGAACAGATACG.

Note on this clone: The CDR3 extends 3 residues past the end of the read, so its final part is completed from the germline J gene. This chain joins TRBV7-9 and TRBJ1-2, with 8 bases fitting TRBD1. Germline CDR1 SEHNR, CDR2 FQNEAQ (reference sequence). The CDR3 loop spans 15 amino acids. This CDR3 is CASSSTQGELYDYTF. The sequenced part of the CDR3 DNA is TGTGCCAGCAGCTCTACACAGGGGGAGCTCTACGAC.

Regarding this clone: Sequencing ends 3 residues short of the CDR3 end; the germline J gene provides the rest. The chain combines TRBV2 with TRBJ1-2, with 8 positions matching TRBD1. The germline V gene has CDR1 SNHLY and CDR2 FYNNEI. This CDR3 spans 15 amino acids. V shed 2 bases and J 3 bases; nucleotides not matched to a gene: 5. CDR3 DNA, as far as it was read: TGTGCCAGCAGTGAACCAGGGGGCCCTCACTATGGC. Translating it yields CASSEPGGPHYG. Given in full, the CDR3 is CASSEPGGPHYGYTF.

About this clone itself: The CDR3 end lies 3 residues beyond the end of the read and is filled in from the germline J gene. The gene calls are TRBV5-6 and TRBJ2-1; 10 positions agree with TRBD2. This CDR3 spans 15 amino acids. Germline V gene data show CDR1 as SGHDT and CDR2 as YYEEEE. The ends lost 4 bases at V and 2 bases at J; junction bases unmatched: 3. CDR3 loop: CASSAGTSAYNEQFF. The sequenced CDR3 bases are TGTGCCAGCAGCGCCGGGACTAGCGCCTACAATGAG. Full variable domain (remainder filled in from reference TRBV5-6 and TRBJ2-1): DAGVTQSPTHLIKTRGQQVTLRCSPKSGHDTVSWYQQALGQGPQFIFQYYEEEERQRGNFPDRFSGHQFPNYSSELNVNALLLGDSALYLCASSAGTSAYNEQFFGPGTRLTVL.

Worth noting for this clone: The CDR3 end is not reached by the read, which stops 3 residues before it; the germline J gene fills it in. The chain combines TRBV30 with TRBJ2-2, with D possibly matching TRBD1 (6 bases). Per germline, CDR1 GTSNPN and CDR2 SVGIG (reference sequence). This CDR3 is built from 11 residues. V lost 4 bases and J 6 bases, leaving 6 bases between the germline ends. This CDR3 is CAWNRAGELFF. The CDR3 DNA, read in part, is TGTGCCTGGAACAGGGCCGGGGAG. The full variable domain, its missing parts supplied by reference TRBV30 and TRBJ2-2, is SQTIHQWPATLVQPVGSPLSLECTVEGTSNPNLYWYRQAAGRGLQLLFYSVGIGQISSEVPQNLSASRPQDRQFILSSKKLLLSDSGFYLCAWNRAGELFFGEGSRLTVL.

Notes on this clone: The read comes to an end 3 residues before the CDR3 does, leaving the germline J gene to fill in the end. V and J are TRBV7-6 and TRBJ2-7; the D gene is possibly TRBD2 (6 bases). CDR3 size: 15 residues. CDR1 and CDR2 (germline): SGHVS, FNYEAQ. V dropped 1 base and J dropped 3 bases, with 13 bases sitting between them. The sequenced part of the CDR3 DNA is TGTGCCAGCAGCTTAGAGGAGGGGTTGAGCTACGAG. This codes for CASSLEEGLSYE. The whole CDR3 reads CASSLEEGLSYEQYF. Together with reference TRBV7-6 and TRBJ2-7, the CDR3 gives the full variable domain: GAGVSQSPRYKVTKRGQDVALRCDPISGHVSLYWYRQALGQGPEFLTYFNYEAQQDKSGLPNDRFSAERPEGSISTLTIQRTEQRDSAMYRCASSLEEGLSYEQYFGPGTRLTVT.